Detailed here is one TCR beta chain. Its antigen is as yet unknown. This entry comes from a study of STAT3 mutations in large granular lymphocyte leukemia. Study information: More than 30% of treated T-LGLL patients showed hematologic response to immunosuppression.

Using immunoSEQ multiplex PCR, the repertoire was profiled, and TCRdb retains in-frame clones only, with some absent. The sample records tens of thousands of clones, about 90% being singletons. Germline lookup yields CDR1 SGHTA and CDR2 FQGNSA. The CDR3 spans 16 residues. Trimming cost V 4 bases and J 2 bases; bases outside gene matches: 6. Study-level points and caveats: Every T-LGLL patient had at least one immunodominant TCRbeta clonotype. Persisting codominant clonotypes may have hidden a small pathogenic clone. After therapy, about 30% of the 18 patients switched clonotypes, all new clones STAT3 wild type.

The TCR was taken from a man aged 55-75 years with T-cell large granular lymphocyte leukemia. Some clones in this sample may be carry-over from other donors' samples. The V gene is TRBV7-2, the J gene TRBJ2-5; 11 bases fit TRBD1. The specimen was peripheral blood mononuclear cells. This CDR3 is CASSSVGQGDQETQYF. CDR3 in DNA: TGTGCCAGCAGCTCCGTGGGACAGGGGGATCAAGAGACCCAGTACTTC.